This T cell receptor beta chain was sequenced during a study of beta chain features in type 1 diabetes. Study-wide context: What patients shared with healthy donors was a similar profile of age, gender and cell yields.

This CDR3 spans 13 amino acids. The germline V and J ends were trimmed by 4 bases and 0 bases, with 6 bases remaining between them. The germline V gene encodes CDR1 SEHNR and CDR2 FQNEAQ (reference sequence). The entirety of the isolated RNA underwent reverse transcription, so expressed TCRB transcripts were sequenced. Clones were read by immunoSEQ multiplex PCR, and TCRdb kept only the in-frame ones, dropping some. The sample carries around 450,000 clones, approximately 10% recorded once. This clone turned up a few times. Its target is not known. The identical CDR3 is also encoded by other nucleotide sequences in the sample. Findings of the study overall: Researchers report that Type 1 diabetes patients had moderately but significantly shorter TCRB CDR3s across all four CD4+ subsets. Within patients, naive, central memory and Treg TCRB repertoires seemed more similar than within healthy donors.

This chain links TRBV7-9 with TRBJ1-1; D unresolved. The sequenced sample was naive CD4+ T cells from blood. This TCR came from a woman aged 18-30 years in good health. CDR3 loop: CASSSQMNTEAFF. In DNA form, the CDR3 reads TGTGCCAGCAGCTCCCAGATGAACACTGAAGCTTTCTTT. Drawing the rest from reference TRBV7-9 and TRBJ1-1, the complete variable domain is DTGVSQNPRHKITKRGQNVTFRCDPISEHNRLYWYRQTLGQGPEFLTYFQNEAQLEKSRLLSDRFSAERPKGSFSTLEIQRTEQGDSAMYLCASSSQMNTEAFFGQGTRLTVV.